Below, 32 T cell receptor beta chains from the same sample are listed, as sequenced in a study of cytomegalovirus exposure and HLA in healthy donors. A multiplex PCR was run with 60 Vbeta primers and 13 Jbeta primers. Profiling relied on immunoSEQ multiplex PCR, and the TCRdb table lists in-frame clones only, not all of them. The table records some 79,000 clones, 63% of them present only once. Sequencing used PBMCs. The origin of the receptors is a woman between 40 and 55 years old in good health and CMV-seropositive.

This clone was counted only a few times. The chain couples TRBV7-2 to TRBJ2-7; TRBD1 aligns across 11 bases. The germline CDR1 and CDR2 sequences are SGHTA and FQGNSA. This CDR3 has 15 residues. Trimming took 2 bases from V and 2 from J; bases not matched to a gene: 2. In DNA, the CDR3 is TGTGCCAGCAGCTTACAGGGACAGGGGGCCTACGAGCAGTACTTC. Its translation is CASSLQGQGAYEQYF. The variable domain in full, completed from reference TRBV7-2 and TRBJ2-7, reads GAGVSQSPSNKVTEKGKDVELRCDPISGHTALYWYRQSLGQGLEFLIYFQGNSAPDKSGLPSDRFSAERTGGSVSTLTIQRTQQEDSAVYLCASSLQGQGAYEQYFGPGTRLTVT.

This chain links TRBV7-2 with TRBJ2-1; D unresolved. Germline CDR1 reads SGHTA; CDR2 reads FQGNSA. The length of the CDR3 is 13 residues. The ends were cut back, 2 bases at V and 7 bases at J, with 9 bases in the middle. The CDR3 DNA is TGTGCCAGCAGCTTAACGCGGAATAATGAGCAGTTCTTC. This translates into CASSLTRNNEQFF.

The chain is built from TRBV2 and TRBJ2-3, with 10 bases that match TRBD2. The V segment lost 6 bases and the J segment 1 base; nucleotides outside the gene matches: 4. The CDR3 runs to 15 residues. Germline loops: CDR1 SNHLY, CDR2 FYNNEI. The CDR3 spells CASRPGTSGTDTQYF. The CDR3 DNA follows: TGTGCCAGCAGGCCCGGGACTAGCGGCACAGATACGCAGTATTTT.

This clone was seen a few times. The genes are TRBV30 and TRBJ1-2; 8 bases match TRBD1. Trimming cost V 7 bases and J 8 bases; bases outside gene matches: 6. This CDR3 region has 11 residues. Germline assignment: CDR1 GTSNPN and CDR2 SVGIG (reference sequence). The CDR3 sequence: CASEQGGGYTF. In DNA, the CDR3 is TGTGCCTCCGAACAGGGGGGCGGCTACACCTTC.

Regarding this clone: Within the sample, other DNA sequences also encode this same CDR3. CDR3 nucleotides: TGTGCCAGCAGTTTACAGGGTAACACCGGGGAGCTGTTTTTT. Translated: CASSLQGNTGELFF. This chain connects TRBV11-3 to TRBJ2-2; possibly TRBD1 for D (6 bases). CDR3 length equals 14 residues. Germline V gene sequence: CDR1 SGHNT, CDR2 YENEEA. V lost 6 bases, J lost 2 bases, and 10 bases lay in between.

The chain joins TRBV2 to TRBJ2-5; the D gene is possibly TRBD1 (7 bases). The germline CDR1 and CDR2 sequences are SNHLY and FYNNEI. CDR3 length: 14 residues. Trimming removed 8 bases at V and 5 bases at J, with 18 bases between. CDR3 protein: CASGRQGGEETQYF. Here the CDR3 DNA reads TGTGCCAGCGGACGACAGGGCGGGGAGGAGACCCAGTACTTC.

The CDR3 sequence is CSAREIGGYTF. The CDR3 coding sequence is TGCAGTGCTAGAGAGATCGGGGGCTACACCTTC. V gene TRBV20-1 combines with J gene TRBJ1-2; D unresolved. V lost 0 bases to trimming and J lost 8 bases, with 7 bases between them. Germline V gene data show CDR1 as DFQATT and CDR2 as SNEGSKA (reference sequence). This CDR3 is built from 11 residues.

The table lists this clone with a few counts. The chain uses TRBV2 and TRBJ2-2; D not certain. V was clipped by 7 bases and J by 6 bases, with 15 bases between them. This CDR3 is built from 14 residues. Germline CDR1 is SNHLY and CDR2 is FYNNEI. The CDR3 reads CASMIEVVSGELFF. In DNA form, the CDR3 reads TGTGCCAGCATGATAGAGGTAGTTTCCGGGGAGCTGTTTTTT.

CDR3 sequence (DNA): TGTGCCAGTAGTATCCAAAGGGGGGATACGCAGTATTTT. Translating gives CASSIQRGDTQYF. The rearrangement uses TRBV19 and TRBJ2-3, with a possible D match to TRBD1 (6 bases). CDR3 size: 13 residues. V lost 3 bases to trimming and J lost 6 bases, with 10 bases between them. The V gene's germline CDR1 is LNHDA and CDR2 SQIVND (reference sequence).

The rearrangement joins TRBV7-2 to TRBJ2-7; no definite D call. This CDR3 is 15 amino acids long. Germline V gene lookup returns CDR1 SGHTA and CDR2 FQGNSA. Trimming shortened V by 0 bases and J by 0 bases, and 9 bases separated the two germline ends. CDR3 sequence: CASSLAPVNSYEQYF. The CDR3, as DNA: TGTGCCAGCAGCTTAGCGCCGGTAAACTCCTACGAGCAGTACTTC.

The chain uses TRBV28 and TRBJ1-1, with TRBD1 matching over 7 bases. V lost 4 bases and J lost 7; bases outside the gene matches: 9. Germline assignment: CDR1 MDHEN and CDR2 SYDVKM. The CDR3 totals 14 residues. CDR3 protein: CASSSHTGVNEAFF. CDR3 coding DNA: TGTGCCAGCAGTTCCCACACAGGGGTGAATGAAGCTTTCTTT. The variable domain in full, completed from reference TRBV28 and TRBJ1-1, reads DVKVTQSSRYLVKRTGEKVFLECVQDMDHENMFWYRQDPGLGLRLIYFSYDVKMKEKGDIPEGYSVSREKKERFSLILESASTNQTSMYLCASSSHTGVNEAFFGQGTRLTVV.

This clone was found a few times. The gene calls are TRBV9 and TRBJ1-2; D possibly corresponds to TRBD1 (6 bases). The CDR3 runs 14 residues. Germline CDR1 and CDR2: SGDLS and YYNGEE. Trimming removed 4 bases from V and 7 bases from J, with 17 bases in between. The CDR3, as DNA: TGTGCCAGCAGCTACAGGGCCGCGGGGGGTGGCTACACCTTC. Amino acid sequence: CASSYRAAGGGYTF.

This clone showed up just a few times. The CDR3 region has the DNA TGCGCCAGCAGCCGGGGTTACCGCTACGAGCAGTACTTC. Protein product: CASSRGYRYEQYF. The V call is TRBV5-1, the J call TRBJ2-7, with TRBD2 as a possible D gene (5 bases). Germline-derived CDR1 and CDR2 are SGHRS and YFSETQ. The CDR3 spans 13 residues. The V end was cut by 4 bases, the J end by 3 bases, with 11 bases between. The full variable domain, rest sourced from reference TRBV5-1 and TRBJ2-7, is KAGVTQTPRYLIKTRGQQVTLSCSPISGHRSVSWYQQTPGQGLQFLFEYFSETQRNKGNFPGRFSGRQFSNSRSEMNVSTLELGDSALYLCASSRGYRYEQYFGPGTRLTVT.

The chain joins TRBV30 to TRBJ1-1; 9 nucleotides align to TRBD1. Germline V gives CDR1 GTSNPN, CDR2 SVGIG (reference sequence). The CDR3 totals 16 residues. J lost 0 bases, V lost 5 bases, and 10 bases had no gene match. The CDR3 is CAWHLPGQGLNTEAFF. CDR3 sequence (DNA): TGTGCCTGGCATTTACCGGGACAGGGACTGAACACTGAAGCTTTCTTT.

As DNA, the CDR3 is TGTGCCAGCAGTGACTCTCCGGGACAGGGTACCCACGAGCAGTACTTC. Its protein is CASSDSPGQGTHEQYF. The chain employs TRBV25-1 and TRBJ2-7, with 9 bases lining up with TRBD1. J gave up 5 bases and V 3 bases, and 11 bases lay outside the gene matches. The germline CDR1 and CDR2 sequences are MGHDK and SYGVNS. This CDR3 contains 16 residues.

This chain uses TRBV28 with TRBJ2-4; 10 nucleotides align to TRBD1. Germline lookup yields CDR1 MDHEN and CDR2 SYDVKM. The CDR3 extends over 16 amino acids. The trim removed 6 bases at V and 1 base at J, leaving 6 bases unmatched. The CDR3 reads CASRQPGQGAKNIQYF. The DNA for the CDR3 is TGTGCCAGCAGGCAACCGGGACAGGGGGCCAAAAACATTCAGTACTTC.

This clone was seen only a few times. The rearrangement links TRBV6-5 to TRBJ2-7; 10 nucleotides line up with TRBD2. The V and J ends lost 5 bases and 2 bases, in that order; junction bases with no gene match: 3. CDR1 MNHEY and CDR2 SVGAGI come from the germline V gene. The CDR3 length is 14 residues. CDR3 DNA: TGTGCCAGCAGTGCTAGCGGGAGCACCTACGAGCAGTACTTC. This sequence encodes CASSASGSTYEQYF.

The chain couples TRBV28 to TRBJ1-2; D possibly corresponds to TRBD1 (5 bases). The CDR3 covers 13 residues. Trimming cost V 6 bases and J 4 bases, with 12 bases left between them. The germline gives CDR1 MDHEN, CDR2 SYDVKM. The CDR3 reads CASSPRQTYGYTF. CDR3 nucleotides: TGTGCCAGCAGCCCTCGACAGACCTATGGCTACACCTTC.

V usage is TRBV9 and J usage is TRBJ1-5; D gene uncertain. Germline lookup yields CDR1 SGDLS and CDR2 YYNGEE. CDR3 size: 13 residues. Trimming removed 4 bases at V and 5 bases at J, with 10 bases between. The CDR3 protein is CASSLYGDQPQHF. The CDR3, as DNA: TGTGCCAGCAGCCTCTACGGGGATCAGCCCCAGCATTTT.

J is TRBJ2-7 and V is TRBV4-3; TRBD2 might be the D (6 bases). Germline V CDR1 and CDR2: LGHNA, YSLEER. Trimming cost V 0 bases and J 4 bases, with 13 bases left between them. This CDR3 is 15 amino acids long. The CDR3 DNA sequence: TGCGCCAGCAGCCAAGATTCTACTAGCAGGTACGAGCAGTACTTC. Its translation is CASSQDSTSRYEQYF.

This chain joins TRBV13 and TRBJ2-3, with 11 bases lining up with TRBD2. The CDR3 contains 15 residues. The ends lost 8 bases at V and 1 base at J; junction bases unmatched: 5. CDR1 and CDR2 from the germline V gene are PRHDT and FYEKMQ (reference sequence). The CDR3 nucleotides are TGTGCCAGCGGCTCGGGACTAGCGGGCACAGATACGCAGTATTTT. Its protein is CASGSGLAGTDTQYF.

This clone occurred a few times. The chain employs TRBV11-3 and TRBJ2-2; TRBD1 aligns across 8 bases. This CDR3 is built from 15 residues. V lost 5 bases to trimming and J lost 7 bases; unmatched junction nucleotides: 9. The germline CDR1 and CDR2 sequences are SGHNT and YENEEA. The CDR3 DNA sequence: TGTGCCAGCAGCACCGGCCAGGGGGCAGGCGGGGAGCTGTTTTTT. This sequence encodes CASSTGQGAGGELFF.

This clone was detected only a few times. This chain joins TRBV19 and TRBJ2-2, with TRBD2 matching 12 bases. V trimming: 5 bases; J trimming: 7 bases; junction bases outside the gene matches: 8. The CDR3 covers 16 residues. CDR1 is LNHDA and CDR2 is SQIVND in the germline V gene (reference sequence). The CDR3 sequence is CASSLPTSGRHGELFF. The CDR3 region has the DNA TGTGCCAGTAGTCTCCCCACTAGCGGGAGGCACGGGGAGCTGTTTTTT.

This clone was counted once. The chain recombines TRBV5-4 with TRBJ2-7; a weak D match, TRBD2 (7 bases). Germline CDR1 and CDR2: SGHNT and YYREEE (reference sequence). Trimming took off 0 bases at V and 6 bases at J, with 22 bases between the two ends. The CDR3 length is 17 residues. CDR3 DNA: TGTGCCAGCAGCTTGGGCGGGGGCGGACTAGTGGATCTCGAGCAGTACTTC. Protein sequence: CASSLGGGGLVDLEQYF.

This clone was observed a handful of times. This chain connects TRBV4-3 to TRBJ2-3; TRBD2 aligns across 11 bases. V lost 4 bases and J lost 1; bases outside the gene matches: 4. The CDR3 loop spans 16 amino acids. In germline, CDR1 is LGHNA, CDR2 YSLEER. The CDR3 is CASSRELAGGTDTQYF. In DNA, the CDR3 is TGCGCCAGCAGCCGCGAACTAGCGGGAGGCACAGATACGCAGTATTTT.

The gene calls are TRBV19 and TRBJ2-6, with 7 bases aligning to TRBD2. Trimming at V came to 10 bases and at J to 4 bases, leaving 7 bases not matched to a gene. The CDR3 length is 14 residues. The V gene's germline CDR1 is LNHDA and CDR2 SQIVND (reference sequence). The CDR3 reads CATGEGQGANVLTF. DNA for the CDR3: TGTGCCACGGGGGAGGGGCAGGGGGCCAACGTCCTGACTTTC.

The CDR3 region has the DNA TGTGCCTGGGACAGACTAGCGGGAGGCCTAGATACGCAGTATTTT. Amino acids: CAWDRLAGGLDTQYF. The chain couples TRBV30 to TRBJ2-3; TRBD2 matches 13 bases. J lost 5 bases, V lost 5 bases, and 7 bases had no gene match. CDR3 length: 15 residues. From germline, CDR1 is GTSNPN and CDR2 SVGIG (reference sequence).

Here the CDR3 reads CASTPALGAHNGYTF. The CDR3 nucleotides read TGTGCCAGCACCCCTGCCTTGGGGGCGCATAATGGCTACACCTTC. This sequence joins TRBV11-2 and TRBJ1-2, with a weak D call TRBD1 (6 bases). Between the trimmed V and J ends, which lost 7 bases and 6 bases, there was a span of 21 bases. CDR3 length equals 15 residues. CDR1 SGHAT and CDR2 FQNNGV come from the germline V gene.

The J gene is TRBJ1-3, the V gene TRBV7-2; 7 bases line up with TRBD1. The CDR3 contains 14 residues. The V and J ends lost 5 bases and 4 bases, in that order; junction bases with no gene match: 5. From germline, CDR1 is SGHTA and CDR2 FQGNSA. CDR3 DNA sequence: TGTGCCAGCAGCCCCGGGACAGCAGGAAACACCATATATTTT. Its translation is CASSPGTAGNTIYF.

This clone was observed once. This chain connects TRBV15 to TRBJ2-5; TRBD2 agrees at 8 bases. The CDR3 runs to 17 residues. The germline V gene has CDR1 LNHNV and CDR2 YYDKDF (reference sequence). The ends lost 0 bases at V and 0 bases at J; junction bases unmatched: 6. This CDR3 reads CATSRDGAGGYQETQYF. CDR3 bases: TGTGCCACCAGCAGAGATGGGGCGGGAGGATACCAAGAGACCCAGTACTTC.

The chain carries TRBV28 and TRBJ2-7; 8 nucleotides align to TRBD1. CDR1 and CDR2 (germline): MDHEN, SYDVKM. The CDR3 has 16 amino acids. With V trimmed by 5 bases and J by 2 bases, 11 bases remained unmatched. Written as DNA, the CDR3 is TGTGCCAGCAGTACCCAGCCTGGACAGGGCACCTACGAGCAGTACTTC. It is translated as CASSTQPGQGTYEQYF. Based on the CDR3 plus reference TRBV28 and TRBJ2-7, the full variable domain is DVKVTQSSRYLVKRTGEKVFLECVQDMDHENMFWYRQDPGLGLRLIYFSYDVKMKEKGDIPEGYSVSREKKERFSLILESASTNQTSMYLCASSTQPGQGTYEQYFGPGTRLTVT.

This rearrangement joins TRBV7-2 to TRBJ2-2; 7 nucleotides line up with TRBD1. V dropped 5 bases and J dropped 3; count of bases not matched to a gene: 3. The CDR3 is made up of 14 amino acids. The germline gives CDR1 SGHTA, CDR2 FQGNSA. This CDR3 reads CASSPGQHTGELFF. CDR3 coding DNA: TGTGCCAGCAGCCCGGGACAGCACACCGGGGAGCTGTTTTTT.